This is a list of T cell receptor beta chains from one sample in a study of blood T cells in healthy people across ages. Each CDR3 protein is one row after TCRdb ran MiXCR on the 5' RACE reads. The sample records roughly 1.4 million distinct CDR3 sequences, almost 60% being singletons. Material: blood. Source of these receptors: a man aged 18 to 35 in good health. Both conserved end residues are part of each CDR3. The D gene is left open where the match is weak. Not all rows give a size; the values are once, few, many and, for expanded clones, a class.

d_gene	j_gene	v_gene	abundance	CDR3aa	CDR3nt
TRBD2	TRBJ2-5	TRBV6-1	NA	CASSENSGASGRETQYF	TGTGCCAGCAGTGAAAACAGTGGGGCTAGCGGGAGAGAGACTCAGTACTTC
NA	TRBJ1-2	TRBV7-2	NA	CASSLETANYGYTF	TGTGCCAGCAGCTTAGAAACAGCGAACTATGGCTACACCTTC
TRBD1	TRBJ2-7	TRBV5-1	NA	CASSWRTGLVYEQYF	TGCGCCAGCAGCTGGAGGACAGGGCTGGTCTACGAGCAGTACTTC
TRBD1	TRBJ2-7	TRBV29-1	few	CSVARPLQGATRYEQYF	TGCAGCGTTGCCCGGCCGCTACAGGGGGCGACTAGATACGAGCAGTACTTC
TRBD2	TRBJ2-5	TRBV7-2	NA	CASSLSIREAIQETQYF	TGTGCCAGCAGCTTGAGCATCCGGGAGGCGATCCAAGAGACCCAGTACTTC
NA	TRBJ2-7	TRBV2	NA	CATTTVYRDPYEQYF	TGTGCCACCACTACGGTATACAGGGATCCCTACGAGCAGTACTTC
NA	TRBJ1-6	TRBV3-1	NA	CASSYPGSNSPLHF	TGTGCCAGCAGTTATCCCGGGAGCAATTCACCCCTCCACTTT
NA	TRBJ1-5	TRBV27	NA	CASSLLSGAQPQHF	TGTGCCAGCAGTTTGTTATCAGGGGCTCAGCCCCAGCATTTT
TRBD2	TRBJ2-5	TRBV2	NA	CASRPLAGVETQYF	TGTGCCAGCAGACCACTAGCGGGAGTAGAGACCCAGTACTTC
NA	TRBJ1-2	TRBV5-5	NA	CASSFLTGGSGGYTF	TGTGCCAGCAGCTTCTTAACGGGAGGGTCTGGTGGCTACACCTTC
NA	TRBJ2-1	TRBV20-1	NA	CSAYRDASSYNEQFF	TGCAGTGCTTATAGGGACGCGAGCTCCTACAATGAGCAGTTCTTC
TRBD1	TRBJ2-2	TRBV4-1	NA	CASSLGQATGELFF	TGCGCCAGCAGCCTGGGACAGGCTACCGGGGAGCTGTTTTTT
TRBD1	TRBJ1-1	TRBV6-5	NA	CASSYSDQGADTEAFF	TGTGCCAGCAGTTACTCGGACCAGGGGGCGGACACTGAAGCTTTCTTT
NA	TRBJ2-5	TRBV27	few	CASSLLQGGTQYF	TGTGCCAGCAGTTTATTACAGGGCGGGACCCAGTACTTC
NA	TRBJ1-4	TRBV27	NA	CASSLSTRNEKLFF	TGTGCCAGCAGTTTATCGACGCGGAATGAAAAACTGTTTTTT
TRBD2	TRBJ2-3	TRBV6-5	few	CASSTLGAGGPDTQYF	TGTGCCAGCAGTACCTTAGGGGCGGGGGGGCCGGATACGCAGTATTTT
TRBD1	TRBJ1-6	TRBV20-1	NA	CSLSRTGKNSPLHF	TGCAGCCTTTCCAGGACAGGGAAAAATTCACCCCTCCACTTT
NA	TRBJ1-1	TRBV5-1	NA	CASSQTANRALNTEAFF	TGCGCCAGCAGCCAGACGGCGAACAGAGCCTTGAACACTGAAGCTTTCTTT
NA	TRBJ2-1	TRBV27	NA	CASSQTSTSSYNEQFF	TGTGCCAGCAGTCAAACTAGCACGAGCTCCTACAATGAGCAGTTCTTC
NA	TRBJ1-6	TRBV6-5	NA	CASSMGQGRSPLHF	TGTGCCAGCAGTATGGGACAAGGTCGCTCACCCCTCCACTTT
TRBD1	TRBJ2-1	TRBV7-8	NA	CASSRTGSEQFF	TGTGCCAGCAGCCGGACAGGGTCCGAGCAGTTCTTC
TRBD2	TRBJ2-1	TRBV4-1	few	CASSHATSREQFF	TGCGCCAGCAGCCATGCGACTAGCCGCGAGCAGTTCTTC
NA	TRBJ2-2	TRBV7-2	NA	CASAPSGHTGELFF	TGTGCCAGCGCCCCCTCCGGGCACACCGGGGAGCTGTTTTTT
NA	TRBJ2-5	TRBV21-1	NA	CARTLGLTSGDETQYF	TGTGCCAGAACTTTAGGCCTGACTAGCGGGGACGAGACCCAGTACTTC
NA	TRBJ2-3	TRBV28	NA	CASRWGSTDTQYF	TGTGCCAGCAGGTGGGGGAGCACAGATACGCAGTATTTT
TRBD1	TRBJ2-5	TRBV7-8	NA	CASSFLPGRQGETQYF	TGTGCCAGCAGCTTTCTTCCGGGTCGACAGGGAGAGACCCAGTACTTC
NA	TRBJ2-3	TRBV11-2	NA	CASSSTMDTQYF	TGTGCCAGCAGCTCGACGATGGATACGCAGTATTTT
NA	TRBJ2-5	TRBV12-3/TRBV12-4	NA	CATRQRQETQYF	TGTGCCACCCGACAGAGACAAGAGACCCAGTACTTC
NA	TRBJ2-4	TRBV6-2/TRBV6-3	few	CASSPQGVENIQYF	TGTGCCAGCAGCCCTCAGGGAGTGGAAAACATTCAGTACTTC
TRBD1	TRBJ1-1	TRBV4-1	NA	CASSQVFTGQGVNTEAFF	TGCGCCAGCAGCCAAGTGTTTACGGGACAGGGCGTGAACACTGAAGCTTTCTTT
NA	TRBJ2-1	TRBV5-1	NA	CASFGTSYNEQFF	TGCGCCAGCTTTGGTACCTCCTACAATGAGCAGTTCTTC
TRBD2	TRBJ2-1	TRBV7-7	NA	CASSLQSGRAYNEQFF	TGTGCCAGCAGCTTACAGTCCGGGAGGGCCTACAATGAGCAGTTCTTC
NA	TRBJ2-7	TRBV29-1	few	CSALREADEQYF	TGCAGCGCCCTCAGGGAAGCGGACGAGCAGTACTTC
TRBD2	TRBJ2-6	TRBV6-7	NA	CARDPLAAGANVLTF	TGTGCCAGGGATCCACTAGCGGCCGGGGCCAACGTCCTGACTTTC
NA	TRBJ1-3	TRBV20-1	NA	CSADHGEAIYF	TGCAGTGCTGACCACGGAGAGGCCATATATTTT
TRBD2	TRBJ2-2	TRBV5-5	NA	CASSSGLAGGLGELFF	TGTGCCAGCAGCTCCGGACTAGCGGGAGGTCTCGGGGAGCTGTTTTTT
NA	TRBJ2-3	TRBV12-3/TRBV12-4	NA	CASSLRPVGTDTQYF	TGTGCCAGCAGTTTACGCCCAGTCGGCACAGATACGCAGTATTTT
TRBD2	TRBJ2-7	TRBV29-1	NA	CSVEDYPGGQAYEQYF	TGCAGCGTTGAAGATTATCCGGGAGGACAAGCCTACGAGCAGTACTTC
NA	TRBJ2-5	TRBV19	NA	CASTPTHGDYNEQYF	TGTGCCAGTACTCCTACCCACGGAGACTACAATGAGCAGTACTTC
TRBD1	TRBJ1-1	TRBV11-2	NA	CASSLTGGSLMNTEAFF	TGTGCCAGCAGCTTGACAGGGGGCTCCCTAATGAACACTGAAGCTTTCTTT
TRBD1	TRBJ2-5	TRBV13	once	CASSSIGTGGRETQYF	TGTGCCAGCAGCTCGATAGGGACAGGGGGCCGAGAGACCCAGTACTTC
NA	TRBJ1-2	TRBV30	NA	CAWSLHGGYTF	TGTGCCTGGAGTCTTCATGGTGGCTACACCTTC
NA	TRBJ2-1	TRBV28	few	CASSLFPRAGEQFF	TGTGCCAGCAGTTTATTCCCCCGGGCCGGTGAGCAGTTCTTC
TRBD2	TRBJ2-7	TRBV10-3	NA	CAISQRALDVTLWGLAGVNEQYF	TGTGCCATCAGCCAGAGAGCTCTGGATGTAACATTGTGGGGACTAGCGGGAGTGAACGAGCAGTACTTC
NA	TRBJ1-4	TRBV20-1	NA	CSASTGGGLKLFF	TGCAGTGCAAGCACAGGAGGTGGGCTTAAACTGTTTTTT
TRBD2	TRBJ2-7	TRBV4-3	NA	CASSQERRGAYEQYF	TGCGCCAGCAGCCAAGAACGGCGGGGGGCCTACGAGCAGTACTTC